This entry is about one T cell receptor (beta chain). The sample originates from a study of shared T cell receptors in the human thymus. Using immunoSEQ multiplex PCR, the repertoire was profiled, and TCRdb retains in-frame clones only, with some absent. The sample lists 500,000 to 550,000 clones; around three quarters were seen once. This same sample was also taken into another study, of human thymus T cells. That work states: The thymus tissue came from resections taken during corrective heart surgery. Thymic as well as blood repertoires seemed to favor certain V and J genes unevenly. Highly overlapping thymic repertoires among unrelated individuals were reported in related research.

Sequencing used thymocytes. The receptor was isolated from a boy younger than two with a congenital heart defect.

The chain's CDR3 is CASSLSGAGGSRTDTQYF. The CDR3 DNA follows: TGTGCCAGCAGCTTATCCGGCGCGGGAGGATCCCGCACAGATACGCAGTATTTT. This sequence joins TRBV7-2 and TRBJ2-3; 8 bases line up with TRBD2. CDR1 and CDR2 (germline): SGHTA, FQGNSA. CDR3 size: 18 residues. After removal of 2 bases from V and 1 base from J, the junction contained 11 bases not matched to a gene.